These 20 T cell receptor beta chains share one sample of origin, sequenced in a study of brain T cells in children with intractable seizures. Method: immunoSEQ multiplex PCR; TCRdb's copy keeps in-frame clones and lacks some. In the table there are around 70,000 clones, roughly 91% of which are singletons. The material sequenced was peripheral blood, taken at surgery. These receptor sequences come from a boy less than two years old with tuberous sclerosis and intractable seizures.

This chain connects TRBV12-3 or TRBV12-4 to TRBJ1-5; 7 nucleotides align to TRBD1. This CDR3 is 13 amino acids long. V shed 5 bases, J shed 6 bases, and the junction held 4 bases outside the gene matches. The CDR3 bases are TGTGCCAGCAGTCCTACAGGGGTTCAGCCCCAGCATTTT. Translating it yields CASSPTGVQPQHF.

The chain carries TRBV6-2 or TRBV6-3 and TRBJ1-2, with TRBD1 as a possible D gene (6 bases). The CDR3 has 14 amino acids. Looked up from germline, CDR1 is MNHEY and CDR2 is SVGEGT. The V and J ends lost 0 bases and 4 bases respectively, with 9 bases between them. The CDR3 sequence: CASSYSGTIYGYTF. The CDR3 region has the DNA TGTGCCAGCAGTTACTCGGGGACAATCTATGGCTACACCTTC.

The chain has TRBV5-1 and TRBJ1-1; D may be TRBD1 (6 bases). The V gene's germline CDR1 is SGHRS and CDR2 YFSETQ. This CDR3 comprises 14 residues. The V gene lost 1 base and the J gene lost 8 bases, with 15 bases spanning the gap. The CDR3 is CASSLRVETGEAFF. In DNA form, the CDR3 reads TGCGCCAGCAGCTTGCGAGTCGAGACAGGCGAAGCTTTCTTT.

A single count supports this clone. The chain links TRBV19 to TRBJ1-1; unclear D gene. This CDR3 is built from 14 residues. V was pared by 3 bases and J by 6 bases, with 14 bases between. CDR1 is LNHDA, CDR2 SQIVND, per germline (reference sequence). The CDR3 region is CASSMGDYWAEAFF. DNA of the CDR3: TGTGCCAGTAGTATGGGAGACTACTGGGCTGAAGCTTTCTTT.

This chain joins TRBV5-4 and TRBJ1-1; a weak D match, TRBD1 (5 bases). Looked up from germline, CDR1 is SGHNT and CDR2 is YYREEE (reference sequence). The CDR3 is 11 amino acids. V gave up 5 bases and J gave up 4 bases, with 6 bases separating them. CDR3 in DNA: TGTGCCAGCAGGGGGGGCACTGAAGCTTTCTTT. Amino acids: CASRGGTEAFF.

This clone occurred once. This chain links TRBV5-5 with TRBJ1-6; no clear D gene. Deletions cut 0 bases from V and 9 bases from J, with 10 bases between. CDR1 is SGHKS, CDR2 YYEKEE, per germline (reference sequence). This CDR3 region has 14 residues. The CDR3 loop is CASSLELRASPLHF. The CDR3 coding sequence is TGTGCCAGCAGCTTGGAATTAAGGGCTTCACCCCTCCACTTT.

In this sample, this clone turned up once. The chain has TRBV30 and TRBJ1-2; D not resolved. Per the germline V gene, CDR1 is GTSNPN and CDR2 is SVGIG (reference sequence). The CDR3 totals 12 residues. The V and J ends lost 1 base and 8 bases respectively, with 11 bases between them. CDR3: CAWSANSEGYTF. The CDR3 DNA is TGTGCCTGGAGTGCGAACAGCGAAGGCTACACCTTC.

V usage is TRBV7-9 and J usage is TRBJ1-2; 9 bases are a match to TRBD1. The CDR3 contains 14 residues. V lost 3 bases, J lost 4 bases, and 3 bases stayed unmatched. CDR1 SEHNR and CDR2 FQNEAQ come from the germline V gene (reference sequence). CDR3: CASSFTTGGYGYTF. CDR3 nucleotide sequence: TGTGCCAGCAGCTTTACGACAGGGGGCTATGGCTACACCTTC. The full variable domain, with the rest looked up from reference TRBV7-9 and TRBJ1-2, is DTGVSQNPRHKITKRGQNVTFRCDPISEHNRLYWYRQTLGQGPEFLTYFQNEAQLEKSRLLSDRFSAERPKGSFSTLEIQRTEQGDSAMYLCASSFTTGGYGYTFGSGTRLTVV.

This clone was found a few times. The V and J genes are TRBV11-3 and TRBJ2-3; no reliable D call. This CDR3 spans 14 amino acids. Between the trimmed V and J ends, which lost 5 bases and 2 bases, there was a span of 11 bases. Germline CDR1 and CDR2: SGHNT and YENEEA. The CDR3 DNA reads TGTGCCAGCAGCAAGCTGCAGTTCACAGATACGCAGTATTTT. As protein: CASSKLQFTDTQYF.

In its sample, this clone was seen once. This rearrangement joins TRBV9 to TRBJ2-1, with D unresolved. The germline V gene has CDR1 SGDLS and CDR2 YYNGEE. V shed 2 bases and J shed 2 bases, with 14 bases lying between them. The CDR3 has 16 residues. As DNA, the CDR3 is TGTGCCAGCAGCGTCCACTGGAGCTTAACCTACAATGAGCAGTTCTTC. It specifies CASSVHWSLTYNEQFF.

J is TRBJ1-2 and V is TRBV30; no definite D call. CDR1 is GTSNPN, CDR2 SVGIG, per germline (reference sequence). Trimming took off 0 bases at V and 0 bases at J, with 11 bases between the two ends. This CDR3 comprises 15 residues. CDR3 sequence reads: CAWSVRHPANYGYTF. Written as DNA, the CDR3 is TGTGCCTGGAGTGTAAGACATCCAGCTAACTATGGCTACACCTTC. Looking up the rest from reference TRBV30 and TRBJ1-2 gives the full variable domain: SQTIHQWPATLVQPVGSPLSLECTVEGTSNPNLYWYRQAAGRGLQLLFYSVGIGQISSEVPQNLSASRPQDRQFILSSKKLLLSDSGFYLCAWSVRHPANYGYTFGSGTRLTVV.

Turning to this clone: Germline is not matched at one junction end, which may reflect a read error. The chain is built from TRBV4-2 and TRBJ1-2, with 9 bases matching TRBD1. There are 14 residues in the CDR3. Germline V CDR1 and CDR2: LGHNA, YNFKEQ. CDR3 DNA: TGTGCCAGCAGCCAAGACCCCAGGGACAGGGCTTATTCCTTC. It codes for CASSQDPRDRAYSF.

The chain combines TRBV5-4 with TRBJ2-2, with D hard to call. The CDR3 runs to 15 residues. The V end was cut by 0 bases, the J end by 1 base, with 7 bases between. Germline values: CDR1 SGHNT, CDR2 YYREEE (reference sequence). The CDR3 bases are TGTGCCAGCAGCTTGGATATGGGGAACACCGGGGAGCTGTTTTTT. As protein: CASSLDMGNTGELFF.

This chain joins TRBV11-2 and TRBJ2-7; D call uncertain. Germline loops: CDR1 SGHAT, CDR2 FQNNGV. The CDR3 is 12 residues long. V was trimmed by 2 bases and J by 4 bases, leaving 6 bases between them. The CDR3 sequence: CASSLNRYEQYF. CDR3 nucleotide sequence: TGTGCCAGCAGCTTAAATCGGTACGAGCAGTACTTC.

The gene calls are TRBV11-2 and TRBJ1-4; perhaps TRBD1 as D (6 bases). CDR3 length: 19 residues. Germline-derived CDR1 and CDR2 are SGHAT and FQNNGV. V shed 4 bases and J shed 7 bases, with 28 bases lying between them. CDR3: CASSYDPTGSVKVAEKLFF. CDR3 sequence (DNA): TGTGCCAGCAGCTATGACCCTACAGGGAGTGTTAAGGTGGCTGAAAAACTGTTTTTT.

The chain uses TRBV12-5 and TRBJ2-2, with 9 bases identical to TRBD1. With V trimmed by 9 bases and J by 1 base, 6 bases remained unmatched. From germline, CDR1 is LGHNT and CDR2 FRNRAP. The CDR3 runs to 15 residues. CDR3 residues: CASNRGQGNTGELFF. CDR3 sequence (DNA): TGTGCTAGCAACCGGGGACAGGGGAACACCGGGGAGCTGTTTTTT.

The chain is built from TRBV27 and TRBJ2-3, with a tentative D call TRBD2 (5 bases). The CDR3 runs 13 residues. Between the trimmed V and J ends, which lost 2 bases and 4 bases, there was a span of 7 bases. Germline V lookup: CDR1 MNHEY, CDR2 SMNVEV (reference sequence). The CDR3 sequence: CASSLPAADTQYF. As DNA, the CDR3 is TGTGCCAGCAGTTTACCAGCGGCAGATACGCAGTATTTT.

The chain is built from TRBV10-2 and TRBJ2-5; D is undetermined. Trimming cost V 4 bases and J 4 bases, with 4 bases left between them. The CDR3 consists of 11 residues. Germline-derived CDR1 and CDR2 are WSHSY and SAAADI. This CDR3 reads CASSGRETQYF. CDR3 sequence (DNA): TGCGCCAGCAGTGGCAGAGAGACCCAGTACTTC.

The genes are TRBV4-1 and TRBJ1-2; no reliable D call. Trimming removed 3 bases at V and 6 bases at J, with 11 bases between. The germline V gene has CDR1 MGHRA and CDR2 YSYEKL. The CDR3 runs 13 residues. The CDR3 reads CASSHPGNNGYTF. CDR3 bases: TGCGCCAGCAGCCATCCGGGGAACAATGGCTACACCTTC.

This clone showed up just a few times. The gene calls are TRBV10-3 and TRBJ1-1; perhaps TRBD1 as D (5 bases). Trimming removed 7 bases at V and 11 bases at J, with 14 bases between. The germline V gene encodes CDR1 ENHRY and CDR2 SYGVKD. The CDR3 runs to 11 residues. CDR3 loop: CAINPGLGAFF. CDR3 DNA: TGTGCCATCAATCCGGGACTAGGGGCTTTCTTT.